Each of the 26 T cell receptor beta chains below was sequenced from the same sample in a study of cytomegalovirus exposure and HLA in healthy donors. Researchers ran the PCR with 60 Vbeta and 13 Jbeta primers. Clones were read by immunoSEQ multiplex PCR, and TCRdb kept only the in-frame ones, dropping some. This table has 160,000 or so clones, approximately 88% appearing once. The sequencing sample was made of PBMCs. These receptor sequences come from a woman aged 18-30 years in good health and CMV-seronegative.

The J gene is TRBJ1-2, the V gene TRBV19; D unresolved. The CDR3 loop spans 12 amino acids. The germline CDR1 and CDR2 sequences are LNHDA and SQIVND (reference sequence). The V and J ends lost 6 bases and 4 bases respectively, with 9 bases between them. This CDR3 is CASRTLRYGYTF. Written as DNA, the CDR3 is TGTGCCAGTAGGACTCTCCGCTATGGCTACACCTTC.

Remarks on this clone: Other DNA sequences in this sample translate to the same CDR3. This chain uses TRBV5-1 with TRBJ2-1; 7 bases map to TRBD1. Germline-derived CDR1 and CDR2 are SGHRS and YFSETQ. V lost 0 bases and J lost 2; bases outside the gene matches: 2. The CDR3 length is 15 residues. The CDR3 is CASSLGQGPYNEQFF. As DNA, the CDR3 is TGCGCCAGCAGCTTGGGACAGGGACCCTACAATGAGCAGTTCTTC.

V and J are TRBV15 and TRBJ2-2, with a weak D call TRBD2 (6 bases). This CDR3 is built from 15 residues. V lost 1 base to trimming and J lost 4 bases, with 10 bases between them. Germline CDR1 is LNHNV and CDR2 is YYDKDF (reference sequence). The CDR3 coding sequence is TGTGCCACCAGCAGAGTTGGGCGGGGCACCGGGGAGCTGTTTTTT. It yields the protein CATSRVGRGTGELFF. The full variable domain, with the rest looked up from reference TRBV15 and TRBJ2-2, is DAMVIQNPRYQVTQFGKPVTLSCSQTLNHNVMYWYQQKSSQAPKLLFHYYDKDFNNEADTPDNFQSRRPNTSFCFLDIRSPGLGDTAMYLCATSRVGRGTGELFFGEGSRLTVL.

The chain uses TRBV18 and TRBJ1-4, with TRBD1 identical over 7 bases. This CDR3 region has 13 residues. The germline CDR1 and CDR2 sequences are KGHSH and LQKENI. The V gene end was trimmed by 4 bases and the J gene end by 4 bases; junction bases not matched to a gene: 0. DNA for the CDR3: TGTGCCAGCTCACGGGACAGTAATGAAAAACTGTTTTTT. Its translation is CASSRDSNEKLFF.

The chain employs TRBV11-2 and TRBJ2-7; TRBD1 matches at 7 bases. Unmatched junction bases numbered 2, after V lost 4 bases and J lost 2 bases. CDR3 length: 13 amino acids. Germline values: CDR1 SGHAT, CDR2 FQNNGV. Here the CDR3 reads CASSWGQTYEQYF. Here the CDR3 DNA reads TGTGCCAGCAGCTGGGGACAGACCTACGAGCAGTACTTC.

V gene TRBV4-1 combines with J gene TRBJ1-2; D is unclear. The CDR3 has 13 residues. Germline V gene lookup returns CDR1 MGHRA and CDR2 YSYEKL. The V and J ends lost 0 bases and 12 bases respectively, with 14 bases between them. CDR3 in DNA: TGCGCCAGCAGCCAAGATAGTCGCGGGAAGAACACCTTC. It translates to CASSQDSRGKNTF.

The chain is built from TRBV19 and TRBJ1-6, with 7 bases that match TRBD1. The trim removed 2 bases at V and 7 bases at J, leaving 2 bases unmatched. The CDR3 consists of 14 residues. The germline V gene has CDR1 LNHDA and CDR2 SQIVND (reference sequence). The CDR3 bases are TGTGCCAGTAGTATAAACAGGGGCAATTCACCCCTCCACTTT. It yields the protein CASSINRGNSPLHF.

This chain connects TRBV5-8 to TRBJ1-5; tentatively, D is TRBD1 (6 bases). Per the germline V gene, CDR1 is SGHTS and CDR2 is YDEGEE. This CDR3 contains 17 residues. V lost 2 bases and J lost 1, with 16 bases in between. CDR3: CASSLTPTGQSNQPQHF. The DNA for the CDR3 is TGTGCCAGCAGCTTAACACCGACAGGACAGAGCAATCAGCCCCAGCATTTT. Drawing the rest from reference TRBV5-8 and TRBJ1-5, the complete variable domain is EAGVTQSPTHLIKTRGQQATLRCSPISGHTSVYWYQQALGLGLQFLLWYDEGEERNRGNFPPRFSGRQFPNYSSELNVNALELEDSALYLCASSLTPTGQSNQPQHFGDGTRLSIL.

This chain uses TRBV5-1 with TRBJ1-2; no firm D call. The germline V gene has CDR1 SGHRS and CDR2 YFSETQ. The CDR3 runs 14 residues. V lost 0 bases and J 4 bases, leaving 10 bases between the germline ends. The CDR3 DNA reads as TGCGCCAGCAGCTTGGATGCGGTTGGCTATGGCTACACCTTC. Protein sequence: CASSLDAVGYGYTF.

CDR3 nucleotide sequence: TGTGCCTGGAGTAGGAGTAGTAATCAGCCCCAGCATTTT. It is translated as CAWSRSSNQPQHF. The V and J genes are TRBV30 and TRBJ1-5; D gene uncertain. The V end lost 2 bases, the J end lost 4 bases, and 9 bases lay between the germline ends. Germline CDR1 and CDR2: GTSNPN and SVGIG (reference sequence). The CDR3 loop spans 13 amino acids.

V is TRBV27 and J is TRBJ1-1; TRBD1 might be the D (6 bases). Trimming cost V 6 bases and J 0 bases, with 20 bases left between them. This CDR3 is 17 amino acids long. Germline CDR1 is MNHEY and CDR2 is SMNVEV (reference sequence). CDR3 DNA: TGTGCCAGCAGGCGCTCACCTTGGGGGGGCTTGAACACTGAAGCTTTCTTT. Protein product: CASRRSPWGGLNTEAFF.

The chain uses TRBV28 and TRBJ1-5; tentatively, D is TRBD1 (6 bases). CDR3 length: 15 amino acids. From germline, CDR1 is MDHEN and CDR2 SYDVKM. With 6 bases removed from V and 2 bases from J, the gap between germline ends came to 14 bases. Here the CDR3 reads CASSFYRAGNQPQHF. In DNA, the CDR3 is TGTGCCAGCAGCTTTTACAGGGCGGGCAATCAGCCCCAGCATTTT. Together with reference TRBV28 and TRBJ1-5, the CDR3 gives the full variable domain: DVKVTQSSRYLVKRTGEKVFLECVQDMDHENMFWYRQDPGLGLRLIYFSYDVKMKEKGDIPEGYSVSREKKERFSLILESASTNQTSMYLCASSFYRAGNQPQHFGDGTRLSIL.

V is TRBV28 and J is TRBJ2-4; perhaps TRBD1 as D (6 bases). In germline, CDR1 is MDHEN, CDR2 SYDVKM. Trimming took off 5 bases at V and 0 bases at J, with 14 bases between the two ends. The CDR3 sequence is 16 residues long. The CDR3 DNA is TGTGCCAGCAGTCTTAGGGGGAAAGTAGCCAAAAACATTCAGTACTTC. It codes for CASSLRGKVAKNIQYF.

The genes are TRBV6-1 and TRBJ2-7; no firm D call. Per the germline V gene, CDR1 is MNHNS and CDR2 is SASEGT. CDR3 length: 13 amino acids. Between the trimmed V and J ends, which lost 1 base and 3 bases, there was a span of 7 bases. The CDR3 DNA sequence: TGTGCCAGCAGTGAAGGTTACAGCTACGAGCAGTACTTC. Protein sequence: CASSEGYSYEQYF.

The rearrangement uses TRBV6-5 and TRBJ2-2; the match to TRBD1 covers 9 bases. Looked up from germline, CDR1 is MNHEY and CDR2 is SVGAGI. With 2 bases clipped from V and 13 bases from J, the junction kept 14 bases outside the gene matches. The CDR3 has 16 amino acids. The CDR3 nucleotides are TGTGCCAGCAGTTACGATGAGACAGGGGGACTAAATGGGCTGTTTTTT. It yields the protein CASSYDETGGLNGLFF.

The V gene is TRBV30, the J gene TRBJ2-1; 7 bases map to TRBD2. This CDR3 comprises 13 residues. Germline CDR1 reads GTSNPN; CDR2 reads SVGIG (reference sequence). Trimming cost V 3 bases and J 8 bases; bases outside gene matches: 7. This CDR3 is CAWRGSGRDEQFF. The CDR3 DNA sequence: TGTGCCTGGAGGGGGTCAGGGAGGGATGAGCAGTTCTTC.

This chain links TRBV5-1 with TRBJ2-3; a possible D gene is TRBD1 (7 bases). The CDR3 contains 15 residues. Trimming took off 1 base at V and 7 bases at J, with 16 bases between the two ends. The germline V gene has CDR1 SGHRS and CDR2 YFSETQ. DNA of the CDR3: TGCGCCAGCAGCTTGTCAGGGGGGCTAAGGAATACGCAGTATTTT. Protein: CASSLSGGLRNTQYF.

V and J are TRBV7-7 and TRBJ2-5; TRBD2 matches at 11 bases. V trimming: 7 bases; J trimming: 2 bases; junction bases outside the gene matches: 6. In germline, CDR1 is SSHAT, CDR2 FNYEAQ (reference sequence). This CDR3 region has 15 residues. Here the CDR3 reads CASTIGLAGQETQYF. CDR3 in DNA: TGTGCCAGCACCATCGGACTAGCGGGTCAAGAGACCCAGTACTTC.

V gene TRBV5-1 combines with J gene TRBJ2-7; 15 bases match TRBD2. The trim removed 6 bases at V and 2 bases at J, leaving 15 bases unmatched. There are 19 residues in the CDR3. Germline-derived CDR1 and CDR2 are SGHRS and YFSETQ. CDR3 coding DNA: TGCGCCAGCACCACCGGAGGGGGGACTAGCGGGGGGCGAACCTACGAGCAGTACTTC. The encoded protein is CASTTGGGTSGGRTYEQYF.

This sequence joins TRBV7-6 and TRBJ2-7; D uncertain. The germline V gene encodes CDR1 SGHVS and CDR2 FNYEAQ. The CDR3 is 15 amino acids. The V end was cut by 5 bases, the J end by 7 bases, with 21 bases between. CDR3 nucleotides: TGTGCCAGCAGCCCAAATAGGCAGGCCGGCTCTGAGCAGTACTTC. It specifies CASSPNRQAGSEQYF.

The chain uses TRBV19 and TRBJ2-1; 7 bases are a match to TRBD2. CDR1 LNHDA and CDR2 SQIVND come from the germline V gene (reference sequence). The CDR3 length is 14 residues. Germline trimming cut 8 bases from V and 6 bases from J; bases unmatched to any gene: 10. Here the CDR3 DNA reads TGTGCCAGTGGGCGATGGCGGGGGATCAATGAGCAGTTCTTC. It is translated as CASGRWRGINEQFF.

The sample holds a few counts of this clone. This chain connects TRBV19 to TRBJ2-7; possible D gene TRBD1, 5 bases. The CDR3 loop spans 14 amino acids. The V gene's germline CDR1 is LNHDA and CDR2 SQIVND (reference sequence). Between the trimmed V and J ends, which lost 2 bases and 5 bases, there was a span of 13 bases. This chain's CDR3 is CASSILGPGNEQYF. CDR3 DNA: TGTGCCAGTAGTATATTGGGGCCGGGCAACGAGCAGTACTTC.

This chain links TRBV6-1 with TRBJ1-5; D possibly corresponds to TRBD1 (6 bases). Trimming shortened V by 6 bases and J by 1 base, and 13 bases separated the two germline ends. The germline V gene has CDR1 MNHNS and CDR2 SASEGT. CDR3 length: 15 residues. The CDR3 is CASRVGQSSNQPQHF. CDR3 DNA: TGTGCCAGCAGGGTTGGACAGAGCAGCAATCAGCCCCAGCATTTT.

The chain has TRBV19 and TRBJ1-1; D uncertain. Trimming took off 3 bases at V and 3 bases at J, with 11 bases between the two ends. The CDR3 is made up of 14 amino acids. Germline loops: CDR1 LNHDA, CDR2 SQIVND (reference sequence). CDR3 protein: CASSIAVKDTEAFF. The CDR3 bases are TGTGCCAGTAGTATCGCAGTGAAAGACACTGAAGCTTTCTTT. Full variable domain (outside the CDR3, taken from reference TRBV19 and TRBJ1-1): DGGITQSPKYLFRKEGQNVTLSCEQNLNHDAMYWYRQDPGQGLRLIYYSQIVNDFQKGDIAEGYSVSREKKESFPLTVTSAQKNPTAFYLCASSIAVKDTEAFFGQGTRLTVV.

This chain links TRBV18 with TRBJ1-1, with D possibly matching TRBD1 (6 bases). Per germline, CDR1 KGHSH and CDR2 LQKENI. V gave up 5 bases and J gave up 6 bases, with 13 bases separating them. The CDR3 consists of 13 residues. CDR3 nucleotide sequence: TGTGCCAGCTCAGTCAAGGGGGGGTCTGAAGCTTTCTTT. It yields the protein CASSVKGGSEAFF.

V gene TRBV19 combines with J gene TRBJ1-6; 10 bases fit TRBD1. Per germline, CDR1 LNHDA and CDR2 SQIVND (reference sequence). The CDR3 contains 17 residues. With V trimmed by 6 bases and J by 13 bases, 18 bases remained unmatched. The CDR3 DNA reads TGTGCCAGTAGCGTGACAGGGGGCCCCCGCCGGCTCATGCCCCTCCACTTT. It encodes CASSVTGGPRRLMPLHF.